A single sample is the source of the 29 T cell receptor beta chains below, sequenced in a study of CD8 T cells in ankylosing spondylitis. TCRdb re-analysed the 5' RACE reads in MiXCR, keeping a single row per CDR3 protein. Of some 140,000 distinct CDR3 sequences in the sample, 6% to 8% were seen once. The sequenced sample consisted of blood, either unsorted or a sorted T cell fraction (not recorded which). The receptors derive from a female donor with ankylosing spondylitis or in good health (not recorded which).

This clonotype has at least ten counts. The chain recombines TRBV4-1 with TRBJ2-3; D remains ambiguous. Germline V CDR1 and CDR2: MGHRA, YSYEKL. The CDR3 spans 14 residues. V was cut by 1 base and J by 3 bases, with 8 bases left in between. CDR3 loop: CASSQAGWTDTQYF. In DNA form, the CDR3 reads TGCGCCAGCAGCCAAGCTGGGTGGACAGATACGCAGTATTTT.

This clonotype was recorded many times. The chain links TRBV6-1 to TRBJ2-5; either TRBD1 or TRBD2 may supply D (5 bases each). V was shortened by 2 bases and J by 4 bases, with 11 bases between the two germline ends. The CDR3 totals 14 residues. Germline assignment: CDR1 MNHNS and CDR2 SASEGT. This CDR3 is CASSEKGRGETQYF. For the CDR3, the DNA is TGTGCCAGCAGTGAAAAGGGGAGAGGAGAGACCCAGTACTTC.

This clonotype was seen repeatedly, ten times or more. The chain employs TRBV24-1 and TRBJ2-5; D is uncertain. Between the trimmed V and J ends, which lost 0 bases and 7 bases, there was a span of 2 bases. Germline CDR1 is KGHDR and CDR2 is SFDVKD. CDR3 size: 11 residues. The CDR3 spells CATSDLGTQYF. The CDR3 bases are TGTGCCACCAGTGATTTGGGGACCCAGTACTTC.

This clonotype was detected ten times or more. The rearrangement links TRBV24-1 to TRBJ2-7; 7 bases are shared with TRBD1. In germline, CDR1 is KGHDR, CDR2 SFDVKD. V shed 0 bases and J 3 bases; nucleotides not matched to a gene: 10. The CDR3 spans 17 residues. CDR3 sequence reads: CATSDLRPQGSDYEQYF. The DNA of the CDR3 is TGTGCCACCAGTGATTTGCGGCCACAGGGGTCGGACTACGAGCAGTACTTC.

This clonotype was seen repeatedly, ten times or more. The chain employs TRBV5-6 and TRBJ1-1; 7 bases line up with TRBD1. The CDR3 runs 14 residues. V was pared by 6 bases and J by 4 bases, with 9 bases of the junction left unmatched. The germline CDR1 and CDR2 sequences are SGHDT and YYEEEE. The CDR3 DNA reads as TGTGCCAGCAACAGGGGAGAGTTATTCACTGAAGCTTTCTTT. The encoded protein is CASNRGELFTEAFF.

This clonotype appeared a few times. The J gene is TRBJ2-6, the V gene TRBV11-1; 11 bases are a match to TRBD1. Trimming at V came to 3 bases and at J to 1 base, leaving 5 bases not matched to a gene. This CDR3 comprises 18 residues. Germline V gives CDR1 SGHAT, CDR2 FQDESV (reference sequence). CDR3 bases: TGTGCCAGCAGCTTCAGGACAGGGGGCGCGTCTGGGGCCAACGTCCTGACTTTC. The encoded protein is CASSFRTGGASGANVLTF.

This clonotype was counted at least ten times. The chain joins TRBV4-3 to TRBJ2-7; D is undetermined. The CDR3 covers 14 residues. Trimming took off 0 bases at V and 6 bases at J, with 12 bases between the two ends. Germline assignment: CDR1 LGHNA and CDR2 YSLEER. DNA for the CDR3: TGCGCCAGCAGCCAAGATAAGGCTTACCCCGAGCAGTACTTC. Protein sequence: CASSQDKAYPEQYF.

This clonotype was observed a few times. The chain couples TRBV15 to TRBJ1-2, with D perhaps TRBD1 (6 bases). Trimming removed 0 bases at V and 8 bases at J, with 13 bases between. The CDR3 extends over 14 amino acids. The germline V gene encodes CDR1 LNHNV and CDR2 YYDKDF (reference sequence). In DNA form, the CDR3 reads TGTGCCACCAGCAGAGATTACAGGGACGGAGGCTACACCTTC. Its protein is CATSRDYRDGGYTF.

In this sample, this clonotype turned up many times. CDR3 region: CSVVGVWRETQYF. The CDR3 DNA sequence: TGCAGCGTTGTGGGGGTCTGGCGAGAGACCCAGTACTTC. The chain is built from TRBV29-1 and TRBJ2-5; tentatively, D is TRBD1 or TRBD2 (5 bases each). Germline CDR1 reads SQVTM; CDR2 reads ANQGSEA. This CDR3 comprises 13 residues. Trimming pared 4 bases from V and 4 bases from J, leaving 13 bases between.

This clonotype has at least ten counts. The CDR3 loop reads CASSREQGENSPLHF. CDR3 bases: TGTGCCAGCAGCCGGGAACAGGGTGAAAATTCACCCCTCCACTTT. V and J are TRBV7-2 and TRBJ1-6; D perhaps matches TRBD1 (6 bases). Germline V lookup: CDR1 SGHTA, CDR2 FQGNSA. There are 15 residues in the CDR3. V lost 5 bases to trimming and J lost 7 bases, with 15 bases between them.

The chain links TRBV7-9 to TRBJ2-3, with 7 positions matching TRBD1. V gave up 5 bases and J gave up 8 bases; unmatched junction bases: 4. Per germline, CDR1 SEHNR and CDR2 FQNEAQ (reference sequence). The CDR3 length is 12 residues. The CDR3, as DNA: TGTGCCAGCAGCCTTGCAGGGGGTACGCAGTATTTT. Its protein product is CASSLAGGTQYF. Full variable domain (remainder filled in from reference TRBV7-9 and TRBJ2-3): DTGVSQNPRHKITKRGQNVTFRCDPISEHNRLYWYRQTLGQGPEFLTYFQNEAQLEKSRLLSDRFSAERPKGSFSTLEIQRTEQGDSAMYLCASSLAGGTQYFGPGTRLTVL.

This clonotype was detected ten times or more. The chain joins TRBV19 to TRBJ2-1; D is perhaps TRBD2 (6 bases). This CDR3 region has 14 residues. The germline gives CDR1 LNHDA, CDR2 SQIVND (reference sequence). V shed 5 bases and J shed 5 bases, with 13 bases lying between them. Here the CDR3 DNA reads TGTGCCAGTAGTCAACCGGGAGTAAACAATGAGCAGTTCTTC. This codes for CASSQPGVNNEQFF.

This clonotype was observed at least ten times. CDR3 sequence: CASSSPWGGRTEAFF. In nucleotides, the CDR3 is TGTGCCAGCAGTTCCCCCTGGGGAGGGCGTACTGAAGCTTTCTTT. The rearrangement uses TRBV28 and TRBJ1-1, with D unclear. V lost 4 bases and J lost 5, with 17 bases in between. Germline V gene data show CDR1 as MDHEN and CDR2 as SYDVKM. CDR3 length: 15 residues.

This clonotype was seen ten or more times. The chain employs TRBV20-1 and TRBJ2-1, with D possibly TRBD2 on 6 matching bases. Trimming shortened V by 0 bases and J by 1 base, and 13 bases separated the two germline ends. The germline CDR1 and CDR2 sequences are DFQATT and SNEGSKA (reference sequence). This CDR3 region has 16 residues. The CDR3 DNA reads TGCAGTGCTAGAGATCTCGCGGGGCTATCCTACAATGAGCAGTTCTTC. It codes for CSARDLAGLSYNEQFF.

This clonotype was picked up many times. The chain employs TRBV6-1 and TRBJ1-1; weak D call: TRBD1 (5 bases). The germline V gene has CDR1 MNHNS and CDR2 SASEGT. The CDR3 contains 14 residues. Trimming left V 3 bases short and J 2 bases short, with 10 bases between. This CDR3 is CASSEDGGNTEAFF. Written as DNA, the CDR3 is TGTGCCAGCAGTGAGGATGGGGGAAACACTGAAGCTTTCTTT.

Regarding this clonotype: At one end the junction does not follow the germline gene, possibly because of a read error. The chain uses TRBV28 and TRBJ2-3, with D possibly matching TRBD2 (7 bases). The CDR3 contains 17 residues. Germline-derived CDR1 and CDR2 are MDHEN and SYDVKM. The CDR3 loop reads CVSSPLLIRGRADTQYF. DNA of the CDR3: TGTGTCAGCAGCCCCCTCCTTATTAGGGGGAGGGCAGATACGCAGTATTTT.

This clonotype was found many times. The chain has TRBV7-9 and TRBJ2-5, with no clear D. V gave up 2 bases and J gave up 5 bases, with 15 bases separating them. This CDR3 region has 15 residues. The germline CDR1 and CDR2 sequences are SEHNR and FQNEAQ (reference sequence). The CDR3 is CASSLRTAAGETQYF. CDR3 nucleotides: TGTGCCAGCAGCTTAAGAACAGCCGCTGGGGAGACCCAGTACTTC. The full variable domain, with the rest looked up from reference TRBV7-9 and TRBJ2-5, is DTGVSQNPRHKITKRGQNVTFRCDPISEHNRLYWYRQTLGQGPEFLTYFQNEAQLEKSRLLSDRFSAERPKGSFSTLEIQRTEQGDSAMYLCASSLRTAAGETQYFGPGTRLLVL.

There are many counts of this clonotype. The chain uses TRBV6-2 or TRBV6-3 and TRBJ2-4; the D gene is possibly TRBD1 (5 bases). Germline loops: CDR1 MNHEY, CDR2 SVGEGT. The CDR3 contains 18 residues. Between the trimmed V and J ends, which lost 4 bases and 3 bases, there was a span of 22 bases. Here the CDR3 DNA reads TGTGCCAGCAGTTCCCGGGTCACCAGGACGGACAACAAAAACATTCAGTACTTC. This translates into CASSSRVTRTDNKNIQYF.

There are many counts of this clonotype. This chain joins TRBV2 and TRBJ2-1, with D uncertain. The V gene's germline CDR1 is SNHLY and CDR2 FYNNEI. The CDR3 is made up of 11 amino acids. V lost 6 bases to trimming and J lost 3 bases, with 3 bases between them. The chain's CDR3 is CASRLYNEQFF. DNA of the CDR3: TGTGCCAGCAGACTCTACAATGAGCAGTTCTTC.

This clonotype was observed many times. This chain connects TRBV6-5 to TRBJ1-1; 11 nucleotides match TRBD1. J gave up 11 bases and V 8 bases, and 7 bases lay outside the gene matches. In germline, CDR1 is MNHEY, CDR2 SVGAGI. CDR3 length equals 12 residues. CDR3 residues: CASGTGGVLAFF. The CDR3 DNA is TGTGCCAGCGGGACAGGGGGGGTTTTGGCTTTCTTT.

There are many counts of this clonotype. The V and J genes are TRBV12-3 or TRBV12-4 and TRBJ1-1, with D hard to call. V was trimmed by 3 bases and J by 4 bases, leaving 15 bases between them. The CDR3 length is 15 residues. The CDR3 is CASSLVALGSTEAFF. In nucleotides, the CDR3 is TGTGCCAGCAGTTTGGTCGCCCTGGGAAGCACTGAAGCTTTCTTT.

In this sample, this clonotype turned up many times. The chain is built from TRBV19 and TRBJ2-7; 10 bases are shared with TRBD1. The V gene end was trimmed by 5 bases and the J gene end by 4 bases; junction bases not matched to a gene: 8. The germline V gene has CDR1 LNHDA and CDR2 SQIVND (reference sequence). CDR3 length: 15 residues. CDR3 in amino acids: CASSFRGQGGYEQYF. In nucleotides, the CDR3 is TGTGCCAGTAGTTTCCGAGGACAGGGGGGGTACGAGCAGTACTTC.

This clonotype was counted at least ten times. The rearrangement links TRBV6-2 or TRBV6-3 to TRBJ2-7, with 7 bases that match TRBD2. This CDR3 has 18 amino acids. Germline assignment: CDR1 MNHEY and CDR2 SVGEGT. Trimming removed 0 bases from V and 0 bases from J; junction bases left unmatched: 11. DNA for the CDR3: TGTGCCAGCAGTTACTCCGGGGGGATCGGGGGATTCTCCTACGAGCAGTACTTC. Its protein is CASSYSGGIGGFSYEQYF.

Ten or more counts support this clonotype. CDR3 DNA sequence: TGTGCCAGCAGCCGTTCGGGGGGCCTTAGTGGGAATGAGCAGTTCTTC. Protein sequence: CASSRSGGLSGNEQFF. The chain uses TRBV7-9 and TRBJ2-1; D might be TRBD2 (7 bases). V was trimmed by 5 bases and J by 7 bases, leaving 21 bases between them. Germline V gene data show CDR1 as SEHNR and CDR2 as FQNEAQ (reference sequence). The CDR3 covers 16 residues.

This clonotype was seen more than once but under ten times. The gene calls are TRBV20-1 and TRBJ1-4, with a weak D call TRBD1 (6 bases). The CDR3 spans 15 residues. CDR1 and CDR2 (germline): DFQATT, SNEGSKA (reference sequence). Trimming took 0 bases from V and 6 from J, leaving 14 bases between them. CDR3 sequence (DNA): TGCAGTGCTAGAGATACGGGGGCGTTGGATGAAAAACTGTTTTTT. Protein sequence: CSARDTGALDEKLFF.

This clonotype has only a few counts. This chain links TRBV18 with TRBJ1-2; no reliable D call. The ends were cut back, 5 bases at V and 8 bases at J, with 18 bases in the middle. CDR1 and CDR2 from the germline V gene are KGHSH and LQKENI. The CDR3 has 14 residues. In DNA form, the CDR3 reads TGTGCCAGCTCATTCGGGCCTTCACAAGGGGGCTACACCTTC. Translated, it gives CASSFGPSQGGYTF.

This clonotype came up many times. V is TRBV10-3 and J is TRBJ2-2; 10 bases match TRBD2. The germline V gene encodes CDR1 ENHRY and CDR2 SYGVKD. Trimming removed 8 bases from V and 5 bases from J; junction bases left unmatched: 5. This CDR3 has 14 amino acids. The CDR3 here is CAIRPSGGTGELFF. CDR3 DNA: TGTGCCATCCGCCCTAGCGGGGGAACCGGGGAGCTGTTTTTT.

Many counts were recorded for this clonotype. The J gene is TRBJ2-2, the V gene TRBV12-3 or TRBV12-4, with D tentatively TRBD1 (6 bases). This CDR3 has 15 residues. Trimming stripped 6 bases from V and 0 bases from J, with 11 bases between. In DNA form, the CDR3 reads TGTGCCAGCAGATCAGGGGTCGCGAACACCGGGGAGCTGTTTTTT. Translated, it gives CASRSGVANTGELFF.

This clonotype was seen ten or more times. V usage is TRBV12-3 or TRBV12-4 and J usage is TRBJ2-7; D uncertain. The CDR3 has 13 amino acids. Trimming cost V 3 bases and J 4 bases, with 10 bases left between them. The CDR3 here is CASSLVAVYEQYF. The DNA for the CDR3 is TGTGCCAGCAGTTTGGTGGCGGTTTACGAGCAGTACTTC.